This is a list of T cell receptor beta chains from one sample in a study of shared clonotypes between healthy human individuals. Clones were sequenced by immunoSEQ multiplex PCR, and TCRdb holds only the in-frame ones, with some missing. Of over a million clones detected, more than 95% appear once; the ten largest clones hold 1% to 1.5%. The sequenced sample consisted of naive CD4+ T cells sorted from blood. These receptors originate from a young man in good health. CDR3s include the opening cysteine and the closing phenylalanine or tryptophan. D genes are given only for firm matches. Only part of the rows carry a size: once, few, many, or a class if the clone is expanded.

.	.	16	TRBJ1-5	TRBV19	CASSMGSDYSNQPQHF	TGTGCCAGTAGTATGGGATCGGATTATAGCAATCAGCCCCAGCATTTT
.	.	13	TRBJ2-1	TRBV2	CASSLSIPNEQFF	TGTGCCAGCAGTTTGTCAATTCCCAATGAGCAGTTCTTC
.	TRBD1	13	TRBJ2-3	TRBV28	CASSRDSTDTQYF	TGTGCCAGCAGTCGGGACAGTACAGATACGCAGTATTTT
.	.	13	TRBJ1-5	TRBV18	CASSVGSGQPQHF	TGTGCCAGCTCAGTGGGGTCGGGGCAGCCCCAGCATTTT
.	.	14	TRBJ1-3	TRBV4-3	CASSQETAGNTIYF	TGCGCCAGCAGCCAAGAAACAGCTGGAAACACCATATATTTT
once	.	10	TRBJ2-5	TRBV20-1	CSAAQETQYF	TGCAGTGCTGCTCAAGAGACCCAGTACTTC
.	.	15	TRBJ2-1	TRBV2	CASRTDYTTYNEQFF	TGTGCCAGCAGAACCGACTATACCACATACAATGAGCAGTTCTTC
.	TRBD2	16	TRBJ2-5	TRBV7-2	CASSFNQREFGETQYF	TGTGCCAGCAGCTTTAACCAGCGGGAGTTCGGGGAGACCCAGTACTTC
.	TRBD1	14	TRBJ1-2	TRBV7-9	CASSQGQGARGYTF	TGTGCCAGCAGCCAGGGACAGGGGGCGCGTGGCTACACCTTC
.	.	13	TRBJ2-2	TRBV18	CASSPLDTGELFF	TGTGCCAGCTCACCCCTAGACACCGGGGAGCTGTTTTTT
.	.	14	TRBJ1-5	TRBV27	CASSFTAQDQPQHF	TGTGCCAGCAGTTTTACGGCCCAAGATCAGCCCCAGCATTTT
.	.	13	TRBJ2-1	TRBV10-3	CAISGLVTNEQFF	TGTGCCATCAGTGGACTAGTTACCAATGAGCAGTTCTTC
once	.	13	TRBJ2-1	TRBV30	CAWSVGLNNEQFF	TGTGCCTGGAGTGTAGGTTTAAACAATGAGCAGTTCTTC
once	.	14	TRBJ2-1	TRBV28	CASRPQGPVNEQFF	TGTGCCAGCAGACCTCAGGGGCCGGTAAATGAGCAGTTCTTC
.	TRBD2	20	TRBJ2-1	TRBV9	CASSGFVTSGILSSYNEQFF	TGTGCCAGCAGCGGATTCGTGACTAGCGGGATCTTAAGCTCCTACAATGAGCAGTTCTTC
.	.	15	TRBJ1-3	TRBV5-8	CARGGNRSSGNTIYF	TGTGCCCGGGGGGGGAACAGGAGCTCTGGAAACACCATATATTTT
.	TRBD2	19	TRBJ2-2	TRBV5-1	CASSPRGSGRARNTGELFF	TGCGCCAGCAGTCCAAGGGGTAGCGGGAGGGCCCGGAACACCGGGGAGCTGTTTTTT
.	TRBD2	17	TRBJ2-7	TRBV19	CASSRGRADLNSYEQYF	TGTGCCAGTAGTAGGGGGAGGGCCGATTTGAACTCCTACGAGCAGTACTTC
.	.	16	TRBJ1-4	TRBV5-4	CASSFGGPVTNEKLFF	TGTGCCAGCAGCTTTGGGGGACCGGTCACTAATGAAAAACTGTTTTTT
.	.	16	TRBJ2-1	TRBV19	CASSVQGTSSYNEQFF	TGTGCCAGTAGTGTACAGGGCACGAGCTCCTACAATGAGCAGTTCTTC
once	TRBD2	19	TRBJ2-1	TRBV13	CASSLSSWVTSGTRNEQFF	TGTGCCAGCAGCTTATCCTCCTGGGTCACTAGCGGAACTAGGAATGAGCAGTTCTTC
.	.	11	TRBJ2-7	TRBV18	CASSTPGEQYF	TGTGCCAGCTCGACGCCGGGCGAGCAGTACTTC
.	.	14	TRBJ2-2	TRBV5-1	CASSPQTTLRELFF	TGCGCCAGCAGCCCCCAGACTACCCTTAGGGAGCTGTTTTTT
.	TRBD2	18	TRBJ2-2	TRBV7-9	CASSLSGLADSNTGELFF	TGTGCCAGCAGCTTATCCGGACTAGCGGATTCGAACACCGGGGAGCTGTTTTTT
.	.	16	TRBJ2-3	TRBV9	CASSGTGRPSTDTQYF	TGTGCCAGCAGCGGAACAGGGAGGCCAAGCACAGATACGCAGTATTTT
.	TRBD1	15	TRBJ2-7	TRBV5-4	CASSSGTGVSHEQYF	TGTGCCAGCAGCTCCGGGACAGGGGTTTCCCACGAGCAGTACTTC
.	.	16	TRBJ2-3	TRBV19	CASSPWRVEPTDTQYF	TGTGCCAGTAGTCCCTGGAGGGTGGAGCCCACAGATACGCAGTATTTT
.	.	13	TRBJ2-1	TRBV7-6	CASSLAGAGEQFF	TGTGCCAGCAGCTTAGCGGGGGCCGGGGAGCAGTTCTTC
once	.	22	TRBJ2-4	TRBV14	CASSQGLLSRLERGIAKNIQYF	TGTGCCAGCAGCCAAGGACTTCTTTCGAGACTAGAGAGGGGGATAGCCAAAAACATTCAGTACTTC
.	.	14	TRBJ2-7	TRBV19	CASSIGPGVGEQYF	TGTGCCAGTAGTATAGGTCCAGGGGTCGGCGAGCAGTACTTC
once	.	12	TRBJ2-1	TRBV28	CASSSWFNEQFF	TGTGCCAGCAGTTCATGGTTCAATGAGCAGTTCTTC
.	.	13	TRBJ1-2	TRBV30	CASRSRGFYGYTF	TGTGCCTCCCGCTCCCGGGGATTTTATGGCTACACCTTC
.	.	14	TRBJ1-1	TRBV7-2	CASSQVGGYTEAFF	TGTGCCAGCAGCCAGGTGGGGGGTTACACTGAAGCTTTCTTT
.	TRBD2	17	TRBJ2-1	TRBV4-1	CASSQPRLAGVMNEQFF	TGCGCCAGCAGCCAACCCCGACTAGCGGGAGTAATGAATGAGCAGTTCTTC
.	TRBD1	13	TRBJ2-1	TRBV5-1	CASRTGYEGEQFF	TGCGCCAGCAGGACAGGGTACGAAGGTGAGCAGTTCTTC
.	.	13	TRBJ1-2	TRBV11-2	CASSPDGSYGYTF	TGTGCCAGCAGCCCAGACGGATCCTATGGCTACACCTTC
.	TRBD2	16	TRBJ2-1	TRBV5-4	CASSPGTSGSGNEQFF	TGTGCCAGCAGCCCAGGGACTAGCGGGAGCGGGAATGAGCAGTTCTTC
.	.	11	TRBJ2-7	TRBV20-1	CSARVKYEQYF	TGCAGTGCTAGGGTTAAGTACGAGCAGTACTTC
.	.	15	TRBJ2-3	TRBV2	CASSRRGGSTDTQYF	TGTGCCAGCTCTCGCAGGGGCGGGAGCACAGATACGCAGTATTTT
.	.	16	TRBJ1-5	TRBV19	CASSMGADRRNQPQHF	TGTGCCAGTAGTATGGGCGCAGATCGGAGGAATCAGCCCCAGCATTTT
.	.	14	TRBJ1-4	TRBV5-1	CASSLLDSGEKLFF	TGCGCCAGCAGCTTGCTTGATAGCGGTGAAAAACTGTTTTTT
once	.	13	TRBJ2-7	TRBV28	CASRRTAYYEQYF	TGTGCCAGCAGGAGGACGGCTTACTACGAGCAGTACTTC